These 11 T cell receptor beta chains were all obtained from the same sample, sequenced in a study of blood T cells in healthy people across ages. A second about 7 to 11 cycle PCR used barcoded and J-beta primers. One entry per CDR3 protein, called by TCRdb with MiXCR from the 5' RACE reads. The sample contains 590,000 or so distinct CDR3 sequences, 25% to 35% of which appear only once. The sample comprised blood. Receptors originate from a woman of 80 years or more in good health.

V usage is TRBV30 and J usage is TRBJ2-1, with a possible D match to TRBD2 (6 bases). CDR1 GTSNPN and CDR2 SVGIG come from the germline V gene (reference sequence). Trimming removed 2 bases at V and 3 bases at J, with 14 bases between. The CDR3 extends over 15 amino acids. The DNA for the CDR3 is TGTGCCTGGAGTCAGCTCGGGCGGGGCTACAATGAGCAGTTCTTC. The encoded protein is CAWSQLGRGYNEQFF. Looking up the rest from reference TRBV30 and TRBJ2-1 gives the full variable domain: SQTIHQWPATLVQPVGSPLSLECTVEGTSNPNLYWYRQAAGRGLQLLFYSVGIGQISSEVPQNLSASRPQDRQFILSSKKLLLSDSGFYLCAWSQLGRGYNEQFFGPGTRLTVL.

The V and J genes are TRBV20-1 and TRBJ2-7, with 12 positions matching TRBD2. J gave up 0 bases and V 5 bases, and 2 bases lay outside the gene matches. The CDR3 is made up of 14 amino acids. Germline V lookup: CDR1 DFQATT, CDR2 SNEGSKA (reference sequence). CDR3 loop: CSAETSGSSYEQYF. In DNA form, the CDR3 reads TGCAGTGCTGAGACTAGCGGGAGCTCCTACGAGCAGTACTTC.

This clonotype has a count of ten or more. This chain uses TRBV5-1 with TRBJ2-5; D is possibly TRBD1 (5 bases). Deletions cut 4 bases from V and 5 bases from J, with 24 bases between. From germline, CDR1 is SGHRS and CDR2 YFSETQ. The CDR3 runs to 17 residues. The CDR3 protein is CASSVGLRSPKGETQYF. Written as DNA, the CDR3 is TGCGCCAGCAGCGTAGGGCTACGGAGCCCGAAGGGGGAGACCCAGTACTTC.

The table lists this clonotype with many counts. The chain carries TRBV20-1 and TRBJ2-3; 8 bases align to TRBD2. Losses at the gene ends were 0 bases for V and 5 bases for J; bases not matched to a gene: 7. The CDR3 sequence is 15 residues long. The germline CDR1 and CDR2 sequences are DFQATT and SNEGSKA (reference sequence). CDR3 sequence (DNA): TGCAGTGCTAGAGATTGGCGGGGGGCCGGAGATACGCAGTATTTT. Protein product: CSARDWRGAGDTQYF.

Worth noting for this clonotype: Likely a read error: the CDR3 ends without its conserved phenylalanine or tryptophan. The DNA is left out, because the CDR3 cannot be placed on it with certainty; the CDR3 is given as TCRdb lists it. V usage is TRBV5-1 and J usage is TRBJ2-5; TRBD1 is the table's D call and was not checked against the DNA. Germline values: CDR1 SGHRS, CDR2 YFSETQ. 16 amino acids form the CDR3, both terminal residues included. CDR3: CASSLAGTGSQYTFGS.

To note about this clonotype: At one boundary the junction diverges from the germline segment, which might be a read error. V is TRBV20-1 and J is TRBJ2-1; TRBD2 matches at 7 bases. This CDR3 contains 15 residues. CDR1 and CDR2 from the germline V gene are DFQATT and SNEGSKA (reference sequence). CDR3 coding DNA: TGCAATGCTACGACCTCGGGACTAAGTCCGGGCGAGCAGTTCTTC. It yields the protein CNATTSGLSPGEQFF.

In this sample, this clonotype turned up many times. The CDR3 nucleotides are TGTGCCAGCAGTCCCGAAATAGGCTATGGCTACACCTTC. This encodes CASSPEIGYGYTF. The chain combines TRBV27 with TRBJ1-2, with unresolved D. The CDR3 is 13 amino acids. Trimming left V 5 bases short and J 4 bases short, with 11 bases between. Germline V lookup: CDR1 MNHEY, CDR2 SMNVEV (reference sequence).

The genes are TRBV12-3 or TRBV12-4 and TRBJ1-2; D uncertain. The CDR3 contains 14 residues. The V and J ends lost 3 bases and 4 bases respectively, with 12 bases between them. This CDR3 is CASSFGLPIYGYTF. DNA of the CDR3: TGTGCCAGCAGTTTTGGATTACCCATCTATGGCTACACCTTC.

On this clonotype: Possible read error: a much larger clone is one base away. The chain uses TRBV20-1 and TRBJ2-5; 10 nucleotides line up with TRBD2. CDR1 is DFQATT, CDR2 SNEGSKA, per germline (reference sequence). V trimming: 5 bases; J trimming: 11 bases; junction bases outside the gene matches: 11. This CDR3 comprises 13 residues. This chain's CDR3 is CSALAGGENEQYF. The CDR3, as DNA: TGCAGTGCTTTAGCGGGGGGAGAAAATGAGCAGTACTTC.

This clonotype was seen at least ten times. At one boundary the junction diverges from the germline segment, which might be a read error. V and J are TRBV20-1 and TRBJ2-1, with 11 bases lining up with TRBD2. Germline V gene sequence: CDR1 DFQATT, CDR2 SNEGSKA (reference sequence). CDR3 length equals 15 residues. The CDR3 sequence: CSARVSSGGYNEQFF. CDR3 nucleotides: TGCAGTGCCAGAGTCTCTAGCGGGGGGTACAATGAGCAGTTCTTC.

At least ten counts were recorded for this clonotype. The chain recombines TRBV20-1 with TRBJ2-7; the D call may be TRBD1 or TRBD2 (5 bases each). Deletions cut 1 base from V and 1 base from J, with 17 bases between. There are 16 residues in the CDR3. Germline V lookup: CDR1 DFQATT, CDR2 SNEGSKA (reference sequence). The CDR3 reads CSARANERGRSYEQYF. The DNA of the CDR3 is TGCAGTGCTAGAGCTAATGAGAGGGGTCGATCCTACGAGCAGTACTTC.